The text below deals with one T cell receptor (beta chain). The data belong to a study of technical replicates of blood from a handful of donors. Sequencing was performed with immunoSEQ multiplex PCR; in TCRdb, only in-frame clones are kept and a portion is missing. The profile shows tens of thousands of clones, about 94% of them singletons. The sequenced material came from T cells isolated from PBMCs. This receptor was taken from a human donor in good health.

In DNA, the CDR3 is TGTGCCAGCAGTTTATGGGCAGGGGCGAACTATGGCTACACCTTC. Protein sequence: CASSLWAGANYGYTF. The chain recombines TRBV27 with TRBJ1-2; D possibly corresponds to TRBD1 (6 bases). CDR3 length: 15 residues. The germline V gene has CDR1 MNHEY and CDR2 SMNVEV (reference sequence). The V end was cut by 1 base, the J end by 2 bases, with 11 bases between.